A selection of T cell receptor beta chains follows, all from one sample in a study of T-cell reconstitution after alpha-beta-depleted transplantation in children. One entry per CDR3 protein results from TCRdb running MiXCR on the PCR reads. The sample lists around 700,000 distinct CDR3 sequences, about an eighth seen once, with approximately 0.8% in the top ten. The sequences come from PBMCs, collected before TCRalphabeta/CD19-depleted stem cell transplant. The receptors derive from a girl under 10 years old with congenital amegakaryocytic thrombocytopenia, due to receive a stem cell transplant. Both conserved end residues are part of each CDR3. The D gene is left open where the match is weak. Clone size appears in some rows only: once, few, many, or a class for an expanded clone.

CDR3aa	CDR3nt	j_gene	v_gene	abundance	d_gene
CASRRERNQPQHF	TGCGCCTCCCGGCGGGAGCGAAATCAGCCCCAGCATTTT	TRBJ1-5	TRBV5-1	many	-
CASSLVTSGAGTDTQYF	TGCGCCAGCAGCTTGGTTACTAGCGGAGCGGGGACAGATACGCAGTATTTT	TRBJ2-3	TRBV5-1	many	TRBD2
CATSRDFTGLSSYEQYF	TGTGCCACCAGCAGAGATTTTACGGGACTAAGCTCCTACGAGCAGTACTTC	TRBJ2-7	TRBV15	many	TRBD2
CSVIDSPSGNTIYF	TGCAGCGTGATAGACTCACCCTCTGGAAACACCATATATTTT	TRBJ1-3	TRBV29-1	many	-
CASSTRYLGQGFYEQYF	TGTGCCAGCAGCACCCGGTACCTGGGACAGGGTTTCTACGAGCAGTACTTC	TRBJ2-7	TRBV7-8	-	TRBD1
CASSPPVVRGLAGAPLSYEQYF	TGTGCCAGCAGCCCCCCCGTAGTCCGGGGACTAGCGGGAGCCCCTCTATCCTACGAGCAGTACTTC	TRBJ2-7	TRBV4-2	-	TRBD2
CASNPVGTSGHNEQFF	TGTGCCAGCAACCCTGTTGGGACTAGCGGGCACAATGAGCAGTTCTTC	TRBJ2-1	TRBV12-3/TRBV12-4	many	TRBD2
CASSSSAKNIQYF	TGTGCCAGCAGTTCTTCAGCCAAAAACATTCAGTACTTC	TRBJ2-4	TRBV12-3/TRBV12-4	many	-
CASSLIGTPEETQYF	TGCGCCAGCAGCTTAATTGGGACTCCTGAGGAGACCCAGTACTTC	TRBJ2-5	TRBV5-1	-	-
CASSRIRGVNTEAFF	TGCGCCAGCAGCCGGATCAGGGGAGTGAACACTGAAGCTTTCTTT	TRBJ1-1	TRBV4-1	few	-
CSATPGTTRSGEQFF	TGCAGTGCTACCCCCGGGACTACCCGGTCGGGGGAGCAGTTCTTC	TRBJ2-1	TRBV20-1	-	TRBD2
CASSGDGLASNEQFF	TGTGCCAGCAGCGGTGATGGACTAGCGAGCAATGAGCAGTTCTTC	TRBJ2-1	TRBV7-2	few	TRBD2
CASSSTGKGGPKAYEQYF	TGCGCCAGCAGCTCCACAGGTAAAGGGGGCCCCAAGGCTTACGAGCAGTACTTC	TRBJ2-7	TRBV5-1	few	TRBD1
CASSLALGDTGELFF	TGTGCCAGCAGCTTAGCGTTGGGGGACACCGGGGAGCTGTTTTTT	TRBJ2-2	TRBV7-6	-	-
CASSLGGYVQETQYF	TGTGCCAGCAGCTTAGGGGGCTACGTCCAAGAGACCCAGTACTTC	TRBJ2-5	TRBV7-9	few	-
CASSLPVLKNEQFF	TGTGCCAGCAGTTTGCCAGTCCTTAAAAATGAGCAGTTCTTC	TRBJ2-1	TRBV12-3/TRBV12-4	many	-
CSARPAETQYF	TGCAGTGCTAGGCCGGCGGAGACCCAGTACTTC	TRBJ2-5	TRBV20-1	many	-
CASGQWARDIQYF	TGTGCTAGTGGCCAGTGGGCCAGAGACATTCAGTACTTC	TRBJ2-4	TRBV12-5	many	-
CASTGTGGHGELFF	TGTGCCAGCACCGGGACAGGGGGCCACGGGGAGCTGTTTTTT	TRBJ2-2	TRBV9	-	TRBD1
CSAIRRPRFDTQYF	TGCAGTGCCATCAGGCGGCCTAGGTTCGATACGCAGTATTTT	TRBJ2-3	TRBV20-1	many	-
CASSSKREGHDNEQFF	TGTGCCAGCAGCTCCAAGCGGGAGGGCCACGACAATGAGCAGTTCTTC	TRBJ2-1	TRBV12-3/TRBV12-4	-	TRBD2
CASSEHETQYF	TGTGCCAGCAGTGAACATGAGACCCAGTACTTC	TRBJ2-5	TRBV2	many	-
CASSLGRGLETQYF	TGTGCCAGCAGCTTAGGCCGGGGTTTGGAGACCCAGTACTTC	TRBJ2-5	TRBV7-2	many	-
CASSLDPTGRQTQYF	TGCGCCAGCAGCTTGGATCCTACAGGTCGACAGACCCAGTACTTC	TRBJ2-5	TRBV5-1	-	-
CASSLGLGNGYTF	TGTGCCAGCAGCTTAGGTCTAGGGAATGGCTACACCTTC	TRBJ1-2	TRBV7-9	-	-
CSAAGGKGQETQYF	TGCAGTGCTGCAGGGGGGAAAGGCCAAGAGACCCAGTACTTC	TRBJ2-5	TRBV20-1	few	-
CASSFRLARGETQYF	TGTGCCAGCAGTTTTCGGCTAGCCCGGGGAGAGACCCAGTACTTC	TRBJ2-5	TRBV28	many	-
CATWGLSTGELFF	TGTGCCACCTGGGGACTTTCGACCGGGGAGCTGTTTTTT	TRBJ2-2	TRBV10-3	many	-
CASSLDPLGAPRGETQYF	TGTGCCAGCAGCCTCGACCCCCTAGGGGCTCCGCGAGGAGAGACCCAGTACTTC	TRBJ2-5	TRBV3-1	few	-
CASSLVLGRTSYEQYF	TGCGCCAGCAGCTTGGTGCTCGGCAGGACCTCCTACGAGCAGTACTTC	TRBJ2-7	TRBV5-1	-	-
CSATSYSYNEQFF	TGCAGTGCTACCTCCTACTCCTACAATGAGCAGTTCTTC	TRBJ2-1	TRBV20-1	-	-
CASSSSPGEPEAFF	TGTGCCAGTAGTTCCTCCCCAGGGGAGCCTGAAGCTTTCTTT	TRBJ1-1	TRBV19	many	-
CSSIRDRGTYEQYF	TGCAGCTCAATCCGGGACAGGGGGACCTACGAGCAGTACTTC	TRBJ2-7	TRBV29-1	-	TRBD1
CASSLQGAQVDYGYTF	TGTGCCAGCAGTTTGCAAGGGGCGCAGGTGGACTATGGCTACACCTTC	TRBJ1-2	TRBV28	few	-
CASSYRRGGGEQYF	TGTGCCAGCAGTTACCGGCGTGGGGGAGGCGAGCAGTACTTC	TRBJ2-7	TRBV6-2/TRBV6-3	-	-
CASSLSSSLQDTQYF	TGCGCCAGCAGCTTGTCTAGCAGCCTCCAGGATACGCAGTATTTT	TRBJ2-3	TRBV5-1	many	-
CSFGLAGVEETQYF	TGCAGCTTTGGACTAGCGGGAGTCGAGGAGACCCAGTACTTC	TRBJ2-5	TRBV29-1	few	TRBD2
CSARDRKVAGALHNEQFF	TGCAGTGCTAGAGATCGCAAGGTAGCGGGAGCTCTGCACAATGAGCAGTTCTTC	TRBJ2-1	TRBV20-1	few	TRBD2
CASSLEAGHQNIQYF	TGCGCCAGCAGCTTGGAAGCGGGGCACCAAAACATTCAGTACTTC	TRBJ2-4	TRBV5-1	few	TRBD2
CAWSLAGGPDTQYF	TGTGCCTGGAGCCTAGCGGGAGGGCCGGATACGCAGTATTTT	TRBJ2-3	TRBV30	few	TRBD2